Listed below are T cell receptor beta chains from one sample, sequenced in a study of blood T cell repertoires in COVID-19. Repertoires were generated with immunoSEQ multiplex PCR, while TCRdb's copy carries only in-frame clones and drops some. The table includes roughly 200,000 clones, 65% to 85% detected once. The source material was peripheral blood. The receptor source for this set is a man aged 45-60 years with active or convalescent COVID-19. The CDR3 runs from the conserved cysteine through the conserved F or W. The D gene is left open where the match is weak. Only some rows state a clone size, as once, few, many or a class for expanded clones.

d_call	v_call	clone_size	j_call	cdr3_aa	cdr3_nt
-	TRBV7-7	-	TRBJ2-7	CASSVTLTGEQYF	TGTGCCAGCAGCGTCACTCTGACGGGCGAGCAGTACTTC
TRBD2	TRBV7-9	-	TRBJ2-5	CASSSPVAGVFQETQYF	TGTGCCAGCAGCTCACCCGTAGCGGGGGTCTTCCAAGAGACCCAGTACTTC
-	TRBV4-2	-	TRBJ1-5	CASSLRQGGQPQHF	TGTGCCAGCAGCCTCCGCCAGGGAGGTCAGCCCCAGCATTTT
-	TRBV5-1	-	TRBJ1-3	CASSPISGTGNTIYF	TGCGCCAGCAGCCCGATTTCGGGGACTGGAAACACCATATATTTT
TRBD1	TRBV9	-	TRBJ1-4	CASSVGQGEKLFF	TGTGCCAGCAGCGTAGGACAGGGTGAAAAACTGTTTTTT
-	TRBV6-2/TRBV6-3	-	TRBJ1-5	CASSWGDSNQPQHF	TGTGCCAGCAGCTGGGGGGATAGCAATCAGCCCCAGCATTTT
TRBD1	TRBV30	-	TRBJ2-2	CAWSVSRGFAGELFF	TGTGCCTGGAGTGTAAGCAGGGGGTTCGCCGGGGAGCTGTTTTTT
-	TRBV11-2	-	TRBJ2-1	CASGLGDYRAMRSYNEQFF	TGTGCCAGCGGCTTGGGCGACTACCGGGCGATGAGATCCTACAATGAGCAGTTCTTC
-	TRBV18	-	TRBJ2-3	CASSPRHLTDTQYF	TGTGCCAGCTCACCCCGACATCTCACAGATACGCAGTATTTT
TRBD2	TRBV7-2	-	TRBJ2-3	CASSSGLAGGTQYF	TGTGCCAGCAGCTCGGGACTAGCAGGAGGTACGCAGTATTTT
-	TRBV6-1	-	TRBJ2-7	CASSEGRGGYEQYF	TGTGCCAGCAGTGAAGGGAGGGGGGGGTACGAGCAGTACTTC
-	TRBV7-9	-	TRBJ2-2	CASSLPARGVGGELFF	TGTGCCAGCAGCTTACCCGCCAGGGGAGTTGGCGGGGAGCTGTTTTTT
-	TRBV18	once	TRBJ2-5	CASSPFDSNQETQYF	TGTGCCAGCTCACCCTTCGACAGCAACCAAGAGACCCAGTACTTC
TRBD1	TRBV14	-	TRBJ2-3	CASSRRGTGLRGPDTQYF	TGTGCCAGCAGCCGCCGGGGGACAGGGCTCCGGGGCCCAGATACGCAGTATTTT
-	TRBV5-1	-	TRBJ1-5	CASSLEGMSNQPQHF	TGCGCCAGCAGCTTGGAGGGGATGAGCAATCAGCCCCAGCATTTT
TRBD2	TRBV15	-	TRBJ2-1	CATSSRLAGANEQFF	TGTGCCACCAGCAGTAGACTAGCGGGGGCAAATGAGCAGTTCTTC
TRBD1	TRBV18	-	TRBJ1-6	CASSPRQGNSPLHF	TGTGCCAGCTCACCACGACAGGGTAATTCACCCCTCCACTTT
TRBD2	TRBV2	-	TRBJ2-1	CASTRRGVPSYNEQFF	TGTGCCAGCACTCGACGGGGGGTGCCGTCCTACAATGAGCAGTTCTTC
-	TRBV19	-	TRBJ1-2	CASRGGGWGYTF	TGTGCCAGTAGAGGGGGAGGGTGGGGCTACACCTTC
-	TRBV6-4	once	TRBJ1-6	CASSTDYSTPLHF	TGTGCCAGCAGTACAGACTATTCGACACCCCTCCACTTT
TRBD1	TRBV30	-	TRBJ1-3	CAWDREIGNTIYF	TGTGCCTGGGACAGGGAAATCGGAAACACCATATATTTT
TRBD1	TRBV2	-	TRBJ1-1	CASGDRGFTEAFF	TGTGCCAGCGGGGACAGGGGGTTCACTGAAGCTTTCTTT
TRBD1	TRBV6-2/TRBV6-3	-	TRBJ1-5	CASSPGTGYNQPQHF	TGTGCCAGCAGCCCCGGGACAGGGTACAATCAGCCCCAGCATTTT
-	TRBV10-3	-	TRBJ1-1	CAISASGGMGLNTEAFF	TGTGCCATCAGTGCCTCGGGGGGTATGGGTTTGAACACTGAAGCTTTCTTT
-	TRBV3-1/TRBV3-2	once	TRBJ2-7	CASSLLADSSYEQYF	TGTGCCAGCAGTCTTCTAGCGGACAGCTCCTACGAGCAGTACTTC
TRBD2	TRBV9	few	TRBJ2-1	CASSAQGTSGGYNEQFF	TGTGCCAGCAGCGCCCAGGGGACTAGCGGGGGTTACAATGAGCAGTTCTTC
TRBD1	TRBV18	-	TRBJ1-3	CASSPGQGNTIYF	TGTGCCAGCTCACCGGGACAGGGGAACACCATATATTTT
-	TRBV7-8	-	TRBJ1-2	CASSVSWSDGYTF	TGTGCCAGCAGCGTATCTTGGTCAGATGGCTACACCTTC
-	TRBV5-5	-	TRBJ1-4	CASSHGRDEEKLFF	TGTGCCAGCTCTCATGGGAGAGACGAGGAAAAACTGTTTTTT
-	TRBV5-1	once	TRBJ2-1	CASSLPGLYNEQFF	TGCGCCAGCAGCTTGCCCGGGTTGTACAATGAGCAGTTCTTC
-	TRBV19	few	TRBJ1-5	CASSIQGKPQHF	TGTGCCAGTAGTATACAGGGGAAGCCCCAGCATTTT
TRBD1	TRBV5-1	-	TRBJ2-3	CASSSGQGSSFTDTQYF	TGCGCCAGCAGCTCCGGACAGGGTTCTTCATTCACAGATACGCAGTATTTT
-	TRBV7-2	-	TRBJ1-1	CASSSPGGGNTEAFF	TGTGCCAGCAGCTCGCCGGGGGGAGGAAACACTGAAGCTTTCTTT
-	TRBV6-1	-	TRBJ2-1	CASSEGGYSYNEQFF	TGTGCCAGCAGTGAAGGGGGCTACTCCTACAATGAGCAGTTCTTC
-	TRBV2	-	TRBJ1-2	CASSAHQQVGYTF	TGTGCCAGCAGTGCCCACCAACAGGTTGGCTACACCTTC
TRBD1	TRBV18	-	TRBJ1-2	CASSSGTGLYGYTF	TGTGCCAGCTCATCCGGGACAGGGCTATATGGCTACACCTTC
TRBD2	TRBV19	-	TRBJ2-2	CASSMASGGFNGELFF	TGTGCCAGTAGTATGGCTAGCGGGGGGTTCAACGGGGAGCTGTTTTTT
TRBD1	TRBV5-5	-	TRBJ2-2	CASSTQGAKTGELFF	TGTGCCAGCAGTACCCAGGGGGCGAAGACCGGGGAGCTGTTTTTT
TRBD2	TRBV7-7	-	TRBJ2-5	CASSLGLAGSEETQYF	TGTGCCAGCAGCCTTGGACTAGCGGGGTCCGAAGAGACCCAGTACTTC
-	TRBV2	once	TRBJ1-4	CAVSGGPNEKLFF	TGTGCCGTCTCGGGGGGGCCCAATGAAAAACTGTTTTTT
TRBD2	TRBV6-1	-	TRBJ2-1	CASSEALLGGSNEQFF	TGTGCCAGCAGTGAAGCGCTTCTCGGGGGGTCTAATGAGCAGTTCTTC
TRBD2	TRBV5-1	-	TRBJ2-2	CASSPATSGGATGELFF	TGCGCCAGCAGCCCAGCTACTAGCGGGGGGGCCACCGGGGAGCTGTTTTTT
TRBD1	TRBV27	-	TRBJ1-2	CATRTGSYGYTF	TGTGCCACCCGGACAGGGTCATATGGCTACACCTTC
TRBD1	TRBV11-2	-	TRBJ1-2	CASSLVGGRGVWGYTF	TGTGCCAGCAGCTTAGTAGGCGGCAGGGGGGTCTGGGGCTACACCTTC
TRBD1	TRBV28	-	TRBJ1-5	CASSLRPGGVNQPQHF	TGTGCCAGCAGTTTAAGGCCAGGGGGCGTCAATCAGCCCCAGCATTTT
TRBD2	TRBV4-2	-	TRBJ2-2	CASSQPSGSNTGELFF	TGTGCCAGCAGCCAACCTAGCGGATCGAACACCGGGGAGCTGTTTTTT
TRBD1	TRBV30	-	TRBJ2-7	CAWSKTGKEQYF	TGTGCCTGGAGTAAGACAGGGAAAGAGCAGTACTTC
-	TRBV12-3/TRBV12-4	once	TRBJ2-7	CASSNRNEQYF	TGTGCCAGCAGCAACAGGAACGAGCAGTACTTC
-	TRBV5-1	-	TRBJ2-7	CASSFVESYEQYF	TGCGCCAGCAGCTTTGTAGAATCCTACGAGCAGTACTTC